These 17 T cell receptor beta chains came from one sample sequenced in a study of spatial heterogeneity in lung cancer. Noted time point: sample taken at primary tumor resection. The input material, whole RNA from tumor, nontumor lung or frozen PBMC, was sequenced unsorted. TCRdb reanalysed the 5' RACE reads using MiXCR and keeps one entry per CDR3 protein. There are some 2,500 distinct CDR3 sequences in the sample; about 4.2% occur only once, and around 30% lies in the top ten. The sample here was normal lung tissue next to the tumor, taken at surgery. These receptors all come from a female donor with early-stage non-small cell lung cancer.

Sample share makes this clonotype medium-sized. The chain has TRBV6-2 or TRBV6-3 and TRBJ1-5, with a weak D call TRBD1 (5 bases). CDR1 is MNHEY and CDR2 is SVGEGT in the germline V gene. V dropped 6 bases and J dropped 0 bases, with 15 bases sitting between them. The CDR3 extends over 16 amino acids. CDR3 DNA: TGTGCCAGCAGCCCACCGGGACGGCGTAGCAATCAGCCCCAGCATTTT. Its protein is CASSPPGRRSNQPQHF.

By frequency in the sample, this clonotype is medium-sized (0.01 to 0.1%). The chain couples TRBV2 to TRBJ1-4; a weak D match, TRBD1 (5 bases). The ends were cut back, 6 bases at V and 13 bases at J, with 18 bases in the middle. The CDR3 sequence is 13 residues long. CDR1 and CDR2 from the germline V gene are SNHLY and FYNNEI. For the CDR3, the DNA is TGTGCCAGCAGAGGGACCGGTAATTTGGGACTGTTTTTT. It yields the protein CASRGTGNLGLFF.

This clonotype is medium-sized. The chain employs TRBV7-3 and TRBJ2-1; 11 nucleotides agree with TRBD2. With 5 bases clipped from V and 10 bases from J, the junction kept 13 bases outside the gene matches. Germline V lookup: CDR1 SGHTA, CDR2 FQGTGA. CDR3 length equals 16 residues. The CDR3 DNA is TGTGCCAGCAGCCGTTTAGGTAGCGGGAGGGCGGGGGAGCAGTTCTTC. It is translated as CASSRLGSGRAGEQFF. The whole variable domain, filled in from reference TRBV7-3 and TRBJ2-1, reads GAGVSQTPSNKVTEKGKYVELRCDPISGHTALYWYRQSLGQGPEFLIYFQGTGAADDSGLPNDRFFAVRPEGSVSTLKIQRTERGDSAVYLCASSRLGSGRAGEQFFGPGTRLTVL.

V gene TRBV12-3 or TRBV12-4 combines with J gene TRBJ2-7; D not certain. The CDR3 consists of 15 residues. Trimming left V 5 bases short and J 3 bases short, with 17 bases between. The CDR3 region has the DNA TGTGCCAGCAGTCCTTCCCCGAGCGTGCTCTACGAGCAGTACTTC. Protein sequence: CASSPSPSVLYEQYF.

This clonotype was observed many times. The chain recombines TRBV28 with TRBJ2-7, with D perhaps matching TRBD1 (5 bases). CDR1 and CDR2 from the germline V gene are MDHEN and SYDVKM. Trimming shortened V by 6 bases and J by 5 bases, and 17 bases separated the two germline ends. This CDR3 comprises 14 residues. CDR3: CASRVRGHQNEQYF. For the CDR3, the DNA is TGTGCCAGCAGGGTCCGAGGACATCAGAACGAGCAGTACTTC.

This clonotype was counted many times. The gene calls are TRBV6-2 or TRBV6-3 and TRBJ2-7, with TRBD2 matching 13 bases. Trimming cost V 6 bases and J 7 bases; bases outside gene matches: 9. Germline V lookup: CDR1 MNHEY, CDR2 SVGEGT. This CDR3 contains 15 residues. The CDR3 region is CASSSLAGGPSEQYF. The CDR3 nucleotides read TGTGCCAGCAGCTCACTAGCGGGAGGGCCGAGTGAGCAGTACTTC.

This clonotype appeared many times. The chain joins TRBV20-1 to TRBJ1-2; D is unresolved. Trimming pared 0 bases from V and 4 bases from J, leaving 12 bases between. CDR3 length: 14 amino acids. The germline V gene encodes CDR1 DFQATT and CDR2 SNEGSKA (reference sequence). In nucleotides, the CDR3 is TGCAGTGCTAGAGAGGAGGCGAGGATCTATGGCTACACCTTC. Translating it yields CSAREEARIYGYTF.

By share, this clonotype counts as medium-sized. The gene calls are TRBV9 and TRBJ2-3; D may be TRBD2 (6 bases). V dropped 4 bases and J dropped 1 base, with 16 bases sitting between them. CDR3 length: 16 residues. Germline CDR1 SGDLS, CDR2 YYNGEE. The DNA of the CDR3 is TGTGCCAGCAGCTCCCTTGTAGGAGGGCGCACAGATACGCAGTATTTT. This translates into CASSSLVGGRTDTQYF.

Relative to its sample, this clonotype is medium-sized. Here the CDR3 DNA reads TGTGCCAGCACCCCCGGACAGGGTTATGGCTACACCTTC. Encoded protein: CASTPGQGYGYTF. This chain links TRBV28 with TRBJ1-2; 8 bases are shared with TRBD1. CDR1 is MDHEN, CDR2 SYDVKM, per germline. The J segment lost 5 bases and the V segment lost 7 bases, leaving 6 bases of the junction unmatched. The CDR3 sequence is 13 residues long.

This clonotype is labeled as medium-sized. The J gene is TRBJ2-3, the V gene TRBV7-9, with 9 bases lining up with TRBD2. With 4 bases clipped from V and 2 bases from J, the junction kept 10 bases outside the gene matches. This CDR3 has 17 residues. Germline-derived CDR1 and CDR2 are SEHNR and FQNEAQ (reference sequence). Written as DNA, the CDR3 is TGTGCCAGCAGCTCCGGGAGGGAGCGGGGGGCCACAGATACGCAGTATTTT. As protein: CASSSGRERGATDTQYF.

By its share, this clonotype is medium-sized. The chain links TRBV12-5 to TRBJ2-7; 7 bases match TRBD1. The CDR3 extends over 13 amino acids. V shed 7 bases, J shed 3 bases, and the junction held 6 bases outside the gene matches. Germline CDR1 and CDR2: LGHNT and FRNRAP. The DNA of the CDR3 is TGTGCTAGTGTCCCGGACAGGTACTACGAGCAGTACGTC. It specifies CASVPDRYYEQYV.

In its sample, this clonotype is medium-sized. The chain combines TRBV4-2 with TRBJ1-1; D not resolved. Germline CDR1 reads LGHNA; CDR2 reads YNFKEQ. The CDR3 loop spans 13 amino acids. V gave up 0 bases and J gave up 4 bases, with 6 bases separating them. For the CDR3, the DNA is TGTGCCAGCAGCCAAGATCAAGGCACTGAAGCTTTCTTT. Translated, it gives CASSQDQGTEAFF.

With regard to this clonotype: With a much larger clone just one base away, this may be a read error. The CDR3 DNA follows: TGTGCTAGTGGCCCTCCCGCAGGAAACACCATGTATTTT. The encoded protein is CASGPPAGNTMYF. The chain links TRBV12-5 to TRBJ1-3; D call uncertain. CDR3 length: 13 amino acids. CDR1 is LGHNT, CDR2 FRNRAP, per germline. The entire variable domain, with the rest obtained from reference TRBV12-5 and TRBJ1-3, is as follows: DARVTQTPRHKVTEMGQEVTMRCQPILGHNTVFWYRQTMMQGLELLAYFRNRAPLDDSGMPKDRFSAEMPDATLATLKIQPSEPRDSAVYFCASGPPAGNTMYFGEGSWLTVV.

This chain connects TRBV12-2 to TRBJ2-7; TRBD2 was called by the table and not checked on the DNA. TRBV12-2 is a pseudogene segment. The CDR3 runs 16 residues. The CDR3 protein is CASRLVLAGVPYEQYF. The CDR3 coding sequence is TGTGCAAGTCGCTTAGTCCTAGCGGGAGTACCCTACGAGCAGTACTTC.

This clonotype was seen ten or more times. J is TRBJ1-2 and V is TRBV5-5; D gene unclear. Trimming cost V 2 bases and J 5 bases, with 13 bases left between them. This CDR3 is 14 amino acids long. Germline lookup yields CDR1 SGHKS and CDR2 YYEKEE (reference sequence). The CDR3 DNA reads as TGTGCCAGCAGCTTAGACTGGACGGTTTATGGCTACACCTTC. Its translation is CASSLDWTVYGYTF.

This clonotype was found many times. This rearrangement joins TRBV28 to TRBJ1-4; D gene unclear. Germline loops: CDR1 MDHEN, CDR2 SYDVKM. V was shortened by 7 bases and J by 0 bases, with 9 bases between the two germline ends. The CDR3 sequence is 14 residues long. The CDR3 region has the DNA TGTGCCAGCACCAGGAGGTCAACTAATGAAAAACTGTTTTTT. Its protein is CASTRRSTNEKLFF.

This clonotype is medium-sized by share. The rearrangement joins TRBV12-3 or TRBV12-4 to TRBJ1-1; 12 bases agree with TRBD1. J gave up 8 bases and V 6 bases, and 4 bases lay outside the gene matches. There are 13 residues in the CDR3. The CDR3 nucleotides read TGTGCCAGCAGCCCAGGGACAGGGGGCGAAGCTTTCTTT. Its protein is CASSPGTGGEAFF.